This T cell receptor (beta chain) was obtained from a study of cytomegalovirus exposure and HLA in healthy donors. Study-level results: Analyzed later, most CMV-associated TCR beta chains appeared HLA-restricted. Presence/absence analyses rested on an assumption that sequencing depth was roughly uniform across donors.

Use of 60 Vbeta and 13 Jbeta primers characterized the PCR. Generated by immunoSEQ multiplex PCR, the TCRdb table keeps only in-frame clones and is missing some. The sample holds 200,000 or so clones; 70% to 80% are singletons and the top ten take nearly 3%. A word on this clone: The target antigen is unknown.

Healthy bone marrow donors made up the cohort. The sample was PBMCs. This TCR came from a woman aged 30 to 39 in good health and CMV-seronegative.

The CDR3 protein is CATQRATTPETQYF. CDR3 sequence (DNA): TGTGCCACCCAAAGAGCAACCACCCCAGAGACCCAGTACTTC. J is TRBJ2-5 and V is TRBV10-3, with D hard to call. Germline-derived CDR1 and CDR2 are ENHRY and SYGVKD. The V and J ends lost 10 bases and 4 bases respectively, with 19 bases between them. This CDR3 spans 14 amino acids.